These T cell receptor beta chains were read from a single sample in a study of blood T cell repertoires in COVID-19. The assay was immunoSEQ multiplex PCR, and TCRdb's table has in-frame clones only and misses some. Of around 400,000 clones listed, approximately 89% are singletons. Material for sequencing was PBMCs or T cells enriched from blood (not recorded which). The receptors derive from a woman aged 30 to 39 who had recovered from COVID-19. Each CDR3 is given without its conserved first and last residue. Fields, in order: V gene, J gene, CDR3 protein.

>TRBV18|TRBJ2-7
ASSPLGAATYEQY
>TRBV6-6|TRBJ2-7
ASSYESPGSTSGGSWSSYEQY
>TRBV6-1|TRBJ2-5
ASRERVTGRPKETQY
>TRBV28|TRBJ1-6
ASTSGQGRSPLH
>TRBV7-9|TRBJ1-2
ASSPARGVDRGYT
>TRBV6-6|TRBJ2-2
ASSHPLLAGVTGELF
>TRBV2|TRBJ2-1
ASSLQGTENGGEQF
>TRBV27|TRBJ1-5
ASSQTGAYQPQH
>TRBV20-1|TRBJ2-1
SASAVLSYNEQF
>TRBV11-2|TRBJ2-7
ASSWTSHGQSYEQY
>TRBV30|TRBJ2-7
AWTPGTYEQY
>TRBV21-1|TRBJ2-1
ASSNYRRESFNEQF
>TRBV30|TRBJ1-2
AWRGQGHYGYT
>TRBV20-1|TRBJ2-2
SASVQTNTGELF
>TRBV27|TRBJ1-5
ASSLTGTGPNQPQH
>TRBV2|TRBJ1-4
ASKAGSSTNEKLF
>TRBV19|TRBJ1-5
ASSIYPGQLSNQPQH